This passage covers 26 T cell receptor beta chains from one sample sequenced in a study of shared clonotypes between healthy human individuals. Profiled with immunoSEQ multiplex PCR; TCRdb holds only in-frame clones, not every one. The sample holds about 700,000 clones, about 92% seen once. CD45RO-negative, CCR7-positively selected cells formed the naive CD8 fraction, excluding terminally differentiated effector memory CD45RA+ cells. The sequenced sample was naive CD8+ T cells sorted from blood. The origin of the receptors is a man aged 25-45 years in good health.

As concerns this clone: The same CDR3 also results from other DNA sequences found in this sample. The chain has TRBV6-4 and TRBJ2-2; the D is unclear. CDR3 length: 14 residues. Germline CDR1 and CDR2: MRHNA and SNTAGT. V dropped 0 bases and J dropped 6 bases, with 8 bases sitting between them. The CDR3 protein is CASSDSNGAGELFF. DNA of the CDR3: TGTGCCAGCAGTGACTCGAATGGGGCCGGGGAGCTGTTTTTT.

This clone was seen a single time. The V and J genes are TRBV7-9 and TRBJ2-5, with a possible D match to TRBD2 (6 bases). Looked up from germline, CDR1 is SEHNR and CDR2 is FQNEAQ (reference sequence). The CDR3 spans 18 residues. The V and J ends lost 1 base and 5 bases respectively, with 23 bases between them. The CDR3 DNA is TGTGCCAGCAGCTTAGGGGAAAATAGCGGTAAATCGCAGGAGACCCAGTACTTC. Its translation: CASSLGENSGKSQETQYF.

The genes are TRBV7-3 and TRBJ1-5, with 11 bases fitting TRBD1. From germline, CDR1 is SGHTA and CDR2 FQGTGA. V shed 3 bases and J 0 bases; nucleotides not matched to a gene: 19. There are 22 residues in the CDR3. In DNA, the CDR3 is TGTGCCAGCAGCTTTCCCTACCCATCGGACAGGGGGCGCCCCCTTAGCAATCAGCCCCAGCATTTT. This codes for CASSFPYPSDRGRPLSNQPQHF.

V usage is TRBV30 and J usage is TRBJ1-3, with TRBD1 as a possible D gene (5 bases). Trimming took off 1 base at V and 4 bases at J, with 8 bases between the two ends. The CDR3 is 13 residues long. Germline V lookup: CDR1 GTSNPN, CDR2 SVGIG (reference sequence). The CDR3 sequence: CAWSEGTGNTIYF. The DNA of the CDR3 is TGTGCCTGGAGTGAAGGGACCGGAAACACCATATATTTT.

Here the CDR3 reads CASSQGGRGGNEQYF. The CDR3, as DNA: TGCGCCAGCAGCCAAGGCGGGAGGGGGGGAAACGAGCAGTACTTC. This chain uses TRBV4-3 with TRBJ2-7, with TRBD2 identical over 9 bases. V was clipped by 1 base and J by 5 bases; unmatched bases: 6. The length of the CDR3 is 15 residues. Germline loops: CDR1 LGHNA, CDR2 YSLEER.

The V call is TRBV7-2, the J call TRBJ2-3; TRBD2 matches 8 bases. The J segment lost 4 bases and the V segment lost 5 bases, leaving 11 bases of the junction unmatched. This CDR3 region has 16 residues. CDR1 is SGHTA and CDR2 is FQGNSA in the germline V gene. The CDR3 sequence: CASSRPSGSAADTQYF. In DNA form, the CDR3 reads TGTGCCAGCAGCCGGCCGAGCGGGAGTGCAGCAGATACGCAGTATTTT.

The CDR3 loop is CASTTGHELGKEQYF. DNA of the CDR3: TGTGCCAGTACCACAGGGCATGAGCTGGGGAAGGAGCAGTACTTC. The chain recombines TRBV19 with TRBJ2-7, with TRBD1 as a possible D gene (6 bases). Germline V gene lookup returns CDR1 LNHDA and CDR2 SQIVND (reference sequence). The ends were cut back, 7 bases at V and 7 bases at J, with 23 bases in the middle. The CDR3 is 15 residues long. The full variable domain, with the rest looked up from reference TRBV19 and TRBJ2-7, is DGGITQSPKYLFRKEGQNVTLSCEQNLNHDAMYWYRQDPGQGLRLIYYSQIVNDFQKGDIAEGYSVSREKKESFPLTVTSAQKNPTAFYLCASTTGHELGKEQYFGPGTRLTVT.

The count of this clone is one. The chain links TRBV6-6 to TRBJ2-2; maybe TRBD2 (5 bases). CDR3 length: 13 residues. Trimming stripped 8 bases from V and 3 bases from J, with 10 bases between. In germline, CDR1 is MNHNY, CDR2 SVGAGI (reference sequence). The CDR3 coding sequence is TGTGCCAGCGGGAGAGATGACACCGGGGAGCTGTTTTTT. This codes for CASGRDDTGELFF.

V is TRBV6-5 and J is TRBJ1-1; possible D gene TRBD1, 6 bases. The CDR3 length is 14 residues. CDR1 and CDR2 from the germline V gene are MNHEY and SVGAGI. V dropped 2 bases and J dropped 10 bases, with 17 bases sitting between them. This CDR3 is CASSYGGSPGGAFF. For the CDR3, the DNA is TGTGCCAGCAGTTACGGGGGCTCCCCTGGGGGAGCTTTCTTT.

This sequence joins TRBV13 and TRBJ2-7, with 10 nucleotides matching TRBD2. Trimming removed 2 bases from V and 2 bases from J; junction bases left unmatched: 3. The CDR3 has 15 amino acids. CDR1 is PRHDT and CDR2 is FYEKMQ in the germline V gene (reference sequence). The CDR3 DNA is TGTGCCAGCAGCTTAACCCTAGCGGGAGCCTACGAGCAGTACTTC. Its protein is CASSLTLAGAYEQYF. The whole variable domain, filled in from reference TRBV13 and TRBJ2-7, reads AAGVIQSPRHLIKEKRETATLKCYPIPRHDTVYWYQQGPGQDPQFLISFYEKMQSDKGSIPDRFSAQQFSDYHSELNMSSLELGDSALYFCASSLTLAGAYEQYFGPGTRLTVT.

The J gene is TRBJ2-3, the V gene TRBV27, with D perhaps assigned TRBD1 or TRBD2 (6 bases each). Germline values: CDR1 MNHEY, CDR2 SMNVEV (reference sequence). The length of the CDR3 is 14 residues. V was trimmed by 6 bases and J by 5 bases, leaving 15 bases between them. The CDR3 reads CASSSRGRRDTQYF. In DNA form, the CDR3 reads TGTGCCAGCAGCTCACGGGGGCGTAGAGATACGCAGTATTTT.

The chain has TRBV5-4 and TRBJ2-3; TRBD1 agrees at 8 bases. Germline V gene data show CDR1 as SGHNT and CDR2 as YYREEE (reference sequence). The CDR3 is 15 amino acids. J was trimmed by 3 bases and V by 4 bases; bases with no gene match: 7. The CDR3 reads CASSDPGQDTDTQYF. DNA for the CDR3: TGTGCCAGCAGCGATCCGGGACAGGATACAGATACGCAGTATTTT.

The rearrangement uses TRBV15 and TRBJ2-7, with 8 bases fitting TRBD2. V lost 1 base, J lost 6 bases, and 8 bases stayed unmatched. This CDR3 has 15 amino acids. Germline V gene sequence: CDR1 LNHNV, CDR2 YYDKDF (reference sequence). The CDR3 protein is CATSRASGSLFEQYF. As DNA, the CDR3 is TGTGCCACCAGCAGAGCGAGCGGGAGCCTCTTCGAGCAGTACTTC.

This clone was counted a few times. The chain uses TRBV7-6 and TRBJ1-5; D unclear. This CDR3 is built from 15 residues. The germline V gene encodes CDR1 SGHVS and CDR2 FNYEAQ. Trimming shortened V by 1 base and J by 0 bases, and 7 bases separated the two germline ends. CDR3 sequence (DNA): TGTGCCAGCAGCTTAGAGGCCGGTAGCAATCAGCCCCAGCATTTT. Translating gives CASSLEAGSNQPQHF.

V gene TRBV6-1 combines with J gene TRBJ1-5, with unresolved D. V was trimmed by 0 bases and J by 1 base, leaving 7 bases between them. The CDR3 length is 15 residues. Germline loops: CDR1 MNHNS, CDR2 SASEGT. The CDR3 bases are TGTGCCAGCAGTGAAGCGATGTGGAGCAATCAGCCCCAGCATTTT. Its protein product is CASSEAMWSNQPQHF.

J is TRBJ2-7 and V is TRBV11-2; the D is unclear. CDR1 is SGHAT, CDR2 FQNNGV, per germline. V was clipped by 0 bases and J by 4 bases, with 25 bases between them. The CDR3 is 19 amino acids. The CDR3 DNA reads TGTGCCAGCAGCTTAGATGGGTTGGGTCCAGTGGCCACGAATTACGAGCAGTACTTC. It codes for CASSLDGLGPVATNYEQYF.

A remark on this clone: Other DNA sequences from this sample encode an identical CDR3 as well. This sequence joins TRBV27 and TRBJ1-5, with TRBD1 matching over 9 bases. Germline trimming cut 6 bases from V and 2 bases from J; bases unmatched to any gene: 2. There are 14 residues in the CDR3. Germline values: CDR1 MNHEY, CDR2 SMNVEV (reference sequence). In nucleotides, the CDR3 is TGTGCCAGCAGCTGGACAGGGGGCAATCAGCCCCAGCATTTT. Its translation: CASSWTGGNQPQHF.

Note on this clone: Other DNA sequences in this specimen translate into the identical CDR3. As DNA, the CDR3 is TGTGCCAGCAGTTTGGCGGGAGATCAGCCCCAGCATTTT. It yields the protein CASSLAGDQPQHF. The chain carries TRBV28 and TRBJ1-5; D remains ambiguous. V was shortened by 3 bases and J by 5 bases, with 8 bases between the two germline ends. This CDR3 is built from 13 residues. Germline V gene sequence: CDR1 MDHEN, CDR2 SYDVKM.

This chain connects TRBV28 to TRBJ2-1; 7 bases map to TRBD2. The CDR3 totals 13 residues. Germline CDR1 reads MDHEN; CDR2 reads SYDVKM. The junction had 5 bases not matched to a gene; V was cut back by 6 bases and J by 6 bases. CDR3 loop: CASRVAGSNEQFF. The CDR3, as DNA: TGTGCCAGCAGAGTAGCGGGTAGCAATGAGCAGTTCTTC.

This chain joins TRBV10-2 and TRBJ2-3; D not resolved. Germline CDR1 reads WSHSY; CDR2 reads SAAADI. Trimming stripped 3 bases from V and 14 bases from J, with 18 bases between. This CDR3 contains 13 residues. DNA of the CDR3: TGCGCCAGCAGTGACTTAAGTATTCGGAGCAGGTATTTT. This sequence encodes CASSDLSIRSRYF.

The genes are TRBV6-1 and TRBJ2-1; TRBD2 aligns across 7 bases. V was clipped by 1 base and J by 0 bases; unmatched bases: 0. Germline-derived CDR1 and CDR2 are MNHNS and SASEGT. The CDR3 runs 15 residues. The CDR3: CASSEGTSSYNEQFF. The DNA of the CDR3 is TGTGCCAGCAGTGAAGGGACTAGCTCCTACAATGAGCAGTTCTTC.

Concerning this clone itself: The sample carries other DNA sequences with the same CDR3. This chain links TRBV6-5 with TRBJ2-3; TRBD2 is a possible D gene (6 bases). The V end lost 2 bases, the J end lost 0 bases, and 6 bases lay between the germline ends. The CDR3 is made up of 14 amino acids. CDR1 MNHEY and CDR2 SVGAGI come from the germline V gene. The CDR3 sequence is CASSYAGSTDTQYF. The CDR3 DNA reads as TGTGCCAGCAGTTACGCGGGAAGCACAGATACGCAGTATTTT.

The genes are TRBV9 and TRBJ2-7; the match to TRBD2 covers 9 bases. This CDR3 has 17 residues. Germline-derived CDR1 and CDR2 are SGDLS and YYNGEE. The V and J ends lost 4 bases and 3 bases, in that order; junction bases with no gene match: 14. The CDR3 sequence is CASSQNLRTSEIYEQYF. For the CDR3, the DNA is TGTGCCAGCAGCCAGAACCTAAGGACTAGCGAAATCTACGAGCAGTACTTC. Based on the CDR3 plus reference TRBV9 and TRBJ2-7, the full variable domain is DSGVTQTPKHLITATGQRVTLRCSPRSGDLSVYWYQQSLDQGLQFLIQYYNGEERAKGNILERFSAQQFPDLHSELNLSSLELGDSALYFCASSQNLRTSEIYEQYFGPGTRLTVT.

The CDR3 spells CASSPAGLGNTIYF. The CDR3 DNA is TGTGCCAGCAGCCCGGCAGGGTTGGGAAACACCATATATTTT. V and J are TRBV6-6 and TRBJ1-3; a possible D gene is TRBD1 (5 bases). Trimming took off 6 bases at V and 4 bases at J, with 13 bases between the two ends. CDR1 and CDR2 from the germline V gene are MNHNY and SVGAGI (reference sequence). The CDR3 covers 14 residues.

The chain uses TRBV21-1 and TRBJ2-1; TRBD2 is the table's D call and was not checked against the DNA. TRBV21-1 is reported as a pseudogene. This CDR3 region has 16 residues. For the CDR3, the DNA is TGTGCCAGCAGCAAAATAGGCCCCCGGAGGAACAATGAGCAGTTCTTC. Its protein is CASSKIGPRRNNEQFF.

This rearrangement joins TRBV9 to TRBJ2-7, with TRBD1 as a possible D gene (7 bases). The CDR3 is 13 amino acids. V was clipped by 2 bases and J by 7 bases, with 13 bases between them. The germline V gene encodes CDR1 SGDLS and CDR2 YYNGEE. The CDR3 loop reads CASSVGGGEEQYF. In DNA form, the CDR3 reads TGTGCCAGCAGCGTTGGAGGGGGCGAAGAGCAGTACTTC. Drawing the rest from reference TRBV9 and TRBJ2-7, the complete variable domain is DSGVTQTPKHLITATGQRVTLRCSPRSGDLSVYWYQQSLDQGLQFLIQYYNGEERAKGNILERFSAQQFPDLHSELNLSSLELGDSALYFCASSVGGGEEQYFGPGTRLTVT.